These 6 T cell receptor beta chains were all obtained from the same sample, sequenced in a study of T cell responses to AZD1222 COVID-19 vaccine (dated by TCRdb to 2020 to 2022). The library came from the immunoSEQ multiplex PCR assay. The source is immuneACCESS, and TCRdb retained only in-frame sequences with V and J called. Part of the clones is not carried over; for the studies checked, unresolved V genes explain less than half of this, and the remainder is unexplained. A total of approximately 270,000 clones appear in this sample, approximately 94% of them only once. Jointly, the top ten make up roughly 0.51% of the sample. The sample's time point label, decoded: about 28 days (+/-7) after the second vaccine dose. The source material was peripheral blood, sampled 28 days after the second AZD1222 dose. The receptors here all came from an adult who received the AZD1222 COVID-19 vaccine.

The V gene is TRBV27, the J gene TRBJ2-7; D is uncertain. From germline, CDR1 is MNHEY and CDR2 SMNVEV (reference sequence). The CDR3 contains 11 residues. The V end was cut by 5 bases, the J end by 4 bases, with 6 bases between. The DNA of the CDR3 is TGTGCCAGCAGTAGTGAGTACGAGCAGTACTTC. Protein sequence: CASSSEYEQYF.

CDR3 residues: CASSYSRQETDTQYF. The CDR3 coding sequence is TGTGCCAGCAGTTACTCCCGACAGGAAACAGATACGCAGTATTTT. V usage is TRBV6-5 and J usage is TRBJ2-3; perhaps TRBD1 as D (6 bases). V lost 0 bases to trimming and J lost 3 bases, with 10 bases between them. The CDR3 is 15 amino acids. Germline V gene data show CDR1 as MNHEY and CDR2 as SVGAGI.

J is TRBJ2-1 and V is TRBV19; 8 nucleotides line up with TRBD2. CDR3 length equals 20 residues. Germline CDR1 and CDR2: LNHDA and SQIVND (reference sequence). Unmatched junction bases numbered 19, after V lost 6 bases and J lost 0 bases. This CDR3 reads CASSSPGERGRTPSYNEQFF. CDR3 in DNA: TGTGCCAGTAGCAGCCCAGGCGAGCGGGGGCGGACGCCCTCCTACAATGAGCAGTTCTTC.

The V and J genes are TRBV6-2 or TRBV6-3 and TRBJ2-7; no clear D gene. V was clipped by 0 bases and J by 6 bases, with 6 bases between them. The CDR3 is 12 residues long. Germline CDR1 and CDR2: MNHEY and SVGEGT. CDR3 DNA: TGTGCCAGCAGTTACTCTGGTAGCGAGCAGTACTTC. Amino acid sequence: CASSYSGSEQYF.

The gene calls are TRBV2 and TRBJ2-7, with D unresolved. The CDR3 is 13 amino acids. Germline V gene sequence: CDR1 SNHLY, CDR2 FYNNEI. The V end lost 4 bases, the J end lost 0 bases, and 7 bases lay between the germline ends. CDR3 amino acids: CASSGQISYEQYF. The CDR3 nucleotides read TGTGCCAGCAGTGGGCAGATCTCCTACGAGCAGTACTTC.

This clone was seen just once. The J gene is TRBJ1-2, the V gene TRBV5-1, with D maybe TRBD1 (5 bases). V was clipped by 3 bases and J by 6 bases, with 24 bases between them. This CDR3 is 17 amino acids long. The germline CDR1 and CDR2 sequences are SGHRS and YFSETQ. The CDR3 spells CASSSRVLADPPDGYTF. The CDR3 DNA is TGCGCCAGCAGCTCCAGGGTTCTGGCGGACCCTCCTGATGGCTACACCTTC.